Listed here is a single T cell receptor beta chain. This sample is part of a study of blood T cell repertoires in COVID-19. Overall study context: Nucleic acid was either cDNA or gDNA, and it came from T cells, B-cell-depleted T cells, or PBMCs.

Seattle cases were enrolled at active infection and followed longitudinally. This CDR3 is built from 14 residues. Trimming cost V 5 bases and J 3 bases, with 10 bases left between them. Looked up from germline, CDR1 is SGHTA and CDR2 is FQGTGA. Per the authors' pipeline: Estimates of nucleated cell counts were drawn from the amplification of reference gene primers. Libraries were prepared by immunoSEQ multiplex PCR; TCRdb keeps only in-frame clonotypes and omits some of them. V, J and clone size were drawn from that table, and D and trimming were deduced from the DNA. The repertoire holds about 120,000 clones, with approximately 85% as singletons.

The chain combines TRBV7-3 with TRBJ1-4; a possible D gene is TRBD1 (6 bases). The origin of this receptor is a woman in her sixties or seventies with COVID-19, enrolled during active disease. Input material: peripheral blood. The CDR3 sequence: CASSQGGANEKLFF. In DNA form, the CDR3 reads TGTGCCAGCAGCCAAGGGGGGGCTAATGAAAAACTGTTTTTT.